The 19 T cell receptor beta chains below all came from one sample that was sequenced in a study of shared clonotypes between healthy human individuals. The table came from immunoSEQ multiplex PCR; TCRdb's copy has only in-frame clones and leaves some out. The sample consists of roughly 660,000 clones, about 90% of them appearing once. Sequences were obtained from memory CD8+ T cells from PBMCs. Subset reported: CD45RO+ cells pooled with CCR7-negative TemRA cells. The receptor set was obtained from a man between 18 and 35 years old in good health. Some clones in this sample may be carry-over from other donors' samples.

A remark on this clone: The same CDR3 is also encoded by other DNA sequences in this sample. This chain uses TRBV7-9 with TRBJ2-7; D call uncertain. Germline CDR1 SEHNR, CDR2 FQNEAQ (reference sequence). The CDR3 extends over 13 amino acids. V lost 1 base and J lost 3, with 7 bases in between. Here the CDR3 reads CASSLGTNYEQYF. In nucleotides, the CDR3 is TGTGCCAGCAGCTTAGGCACCAACTACGAGCAGTACTTC. Combining the CDR3 with reference TRBV7-9 and TRBJ2-7 gives the whole variable domain DTGVSQNPRHKITKRGQNVTFRCDPISEHNRLYWYRQTLGQGPEFLTYFQNEAQLEKSRLLSDRFSAERPKGSFSTLEIQRTEQGDSAMYLCASSLGTNYEQYFGPGTRLTVT.

The V gene is TRBV4-1, the J gene TRBJ1-2; TRBD1 matches at 10 bases. Per the germline V gene, CDR1 is MGHRA and CDR2 is YSYEKL. The V and J ends lost 4 bases and 4 bases, in that order; junction bases with no gene match: 3. The CDR3 is made up of 14 amino acids. The CDR3 region has the DNA TGCGCCAGCAGCCTGACAGGGGGCATCTATGGCTACACCTTC. It specifies CASSLTGGIYGYTF.

V usage is TRBV27 and J usage is TRBJ2-5; 12 nucleotides match TRBD1. Germline V CDR1 and CDR2: MNHEY, SMNVEV (reference sequence). With 6 bases clipped from V and 4 bases from J, the junction kept 6 bases outside the gene matches. This CDR3 has 15 residues. DNA for the CDR3: TGTGCCAGCAGGGGCTGGGGACAGGGGGCAGAGACCCAGTACTTC. Encoded protein: CASRGWGQGAETQYF.

The chain links TRBV25-1 to TRBJ2-2; weak D call: TRBD1 (6 bases). The CDR3 is 14 residues long. The V end was cut by 2 bases, the J end by 4 bases, with 8 bases between. The V gene's germline CDR1 is MGHDK and CDR2 SYGVNS. The CDR3 bases are TGTGCCAGCAGTGAAGGGGGCCGCACCGGGGAGCTGTTTTTT. Translation gives CASSEGGRTGELFF.

CDR3 sequence (DNA): TGTGCCAGCAGCAAAACGCGGGGACCAACACCCCCCTACTACGAGCAGTACTTC. Translation gives CASSKTRGPTPPYYEQYF. V and J are TRBV7-9 and TRBJ2-7, with D maybe TRBD2 (6 bases). CDR3 size: 18 residues. Germline CDR1 SEHNR, CDR2 FQNEAQ (reference sequence). The germline V and J ends were trimmed by 5 bases and 3 bases, with 26 bases remaining between them.

CDR3 bases: TGCGCCAGCAGTCAACCCAATCACAGTGAGAGCTCCTACGAGCAGTACTTC. Amino acid sequence: CASSQPNHSESSYEQYF. The chain joins TRBV23-1 to TRBJ2-7; D gene unclear. TRBV23-1 is labeled an ORF, and its function is uncertain. Trimming left V 2 bases short and J 0 bases short, with 17 bases between. The CDR3 contains 17 residues.

The DNA of the CDR3 is TGTGCCAGCAGCGTTTGGGGAGGGGAGCAGTACTTC. Translated: CASSVWGGEQYF. The rearrangement uses TRBV9 and TRBJ2-7, with 7 bases aligning to TRBD2. With V trimmed by 2 bases and J by 7 bases, 3 bases remained unmatched. The CDR3 is 12 residues long. Germline loops: CDR1 SGDLS, CDR2 YYNGEE.

The V and J genes are TRBV9 and TRBJ1-1; D might be TRBD1 (6 bases). Trimming shortened V by 3 bases and J by 3 bases, and 18 bases separated the two germline ends. The CDR3 spans 16 residues. Germline CDR1 and CDR2: SGDLS and YYNGEE. The CDR3 nucleotides read TGTGCCAGCAGCGGGAGGGCAGGGGCCCTCTACACTGAAGCTTTCTTT. Protein sequence: CASSGRAGALYTEAFF.

This clone was counted between two and nine times. The chain recombines TRBV19 with TRBJ2-1, with TRBD2 matching 11 bases. CDR1 is LNHDA, CDR2 SQIVND, per germline (reference sequence). The CDR3 covers 15 residues. V shed 6 bases, J shed 7 bases, and the junction held 8 bases outside the gene matches. CDR3 amino acids: CASSVTSGTLNEQFF. CDR3 DNA: TGTGCCAGTAGCGTGACTAGCGGGACGTTGAATGAGCAGTTCTTC. Complete variable domain (other parts from reference TRBV19 and TRBJ2-1): DGGITQSPKYLFRKEGQNVTLSCEQNLNHDAMYWYRQDPGQGLRLIYYSQIVNDFQKGDIAEGYSVSREKKESFPLTVTSAQKNPTAFYLCASSVTSGTLNEQFFGPGTRLTVL.

V is TRBV19 and J is TRBJ1-2; no firm D call. With 7 bases removed from V and 0 bases from J, the gap between germline ends came to 15 bases. This CDR3 region has 15 residues. CDR1 and CDR2 (germline): LNHDA, SQIVND (reference sequence). The chain's CDR3 is CASIAGEHTNYGYTF. The DNA for the CDR3 is TGTGCCAGTATTGCGGGAGAGCATACTAACTATGGCTACACCTTC.

V usage is TRBV29-1 and J usage is TRBJ2-1; 9 nucleotides line up with TRBD2. This CDR3 region has 15 residues. The J segment lost 8 bases and the V segment lost 0 bases, leaving 8 bases of the junction unmatched. The germline V gene encodes CDR1 SQVTM and CDR2 ANQGSEA. The CDR3, as DNA: TGCAGCGTTGAAGATCCGGCTAGCGGGACCCATGAGCAGTTCTTC. This sequence encodes CSVEDPASGTHEQFF.

The rearrangement joins TRBV19 to TRBJ1-5, with D possibly matching TRBD1 (5 bases). Germline assignment: CDR1 LNHDA and CDR2 SQIVND (reference sequence). Trimming took off 7 bases at V and 6 bases at J, with 16 bases between the two ends. CDR3 size: 14 residues. The CDR3 sequence: CASTPDGGGQPQHF. CDR3 sequence (DNA): TGTGCCAGTACCCCCGACGGGGGTGGTCAGCCCCAGCATTTT.

With regard to this clone: The sample has other DNA sequences that encode this CDR3 too. As DNA, the CDR3 is TGTGCCAGCAGTTTTGGAGTCAGATACGAGCAGTACTTC. The encoded protein is CASSFGVRYEQYF. V usage is TRBV27 and J usage is TRBJ2-7; no firm D call. The CDR3 length is 13 residues. Trimming cost V 3 bases and J 4 bases, with 10 bases left between them. Germline values: CDR1 MNHEY, CDR2 SMNVEV (reference sequence).

The chain employs TRBV28 and TRBJ2-5, with 11 positions matching TRBD1. The CDR3 is made up of 14 amino acids. Germline V gene data show CDR1 as MDHEN and CDR2 as SYDVKM. Trimming at V came to 8 bases and at J to 4 bases, leaving 6 bases not matched to a gene. CDR3 sequence reads: CASRDRGGVETQYF. In nucleotides, the CDR3 is TGTGCCAGCCGGGACAGGGGGGGGGTAGAGACCCAGTACTTC.

This clone showed up just a few times. The rearrangement links TRBV5-5 to TRBJ2-3; weak D call: TRBD1 (5 bases). V gave up 0 bases and J gave up 2 bases, with 7 bases separating them. CDR1 is SGHKS, CDR2 YYEKEE, per germline (reference sequence). This CDR3 has 14 residues. The CDR3 region has the DNA TGTGCCAGCAGCTTGGAGGGGTACACAGATACGCAGTATTTT. Amino acids: CASSLEGYTDTQYF. The full variable domain, in which reference TRBV5-5 and TRBJ2-3 provide the parts outside the CDR3, is DAGVTQSPTHLIKTRGQQVTLRCSPISGHKSVSWYQQVLGQGPQFIFQYYEKEERGRGNFPDRFSARQFPNYSSELNVNALLLGDSALYLCASSLEGYTDTQYFGPGTRLTVL.

The chain uses TRBV4-1 and TRBJ2-5, with D possibly being TRBD2 (5 bases). This CDR3 is built from 13 residues. CDR1 is MGHRA, CDR2 YSYEKL, per germline. The V gene lost 5 bases and the J gene lost 5 bases, with 12 bases spanning the gap. This chain's CDR3 is CASSAQPGETQYF. The CDR3 nucleotides read TGCGCCAGCAGCGCGCAGCCGGGGGAGACCCAGTACTTC.

This CDR3 reads CSVPTLQGGELFF. For the CDR3, the DNA is TGCAGCGTTCCCACCCTTCAAGGCGGGGAGCTGTTTTTT. J is TRBJ2-2 and V is TRBV29-1; D uncertain. The V gene lost 5 bases and the J gene lost 7 bases, with 14 bases spanning the gap. Looked up from germline, CDR1 is SQVTM and CDR2 is ANQGSEA. The CDR3 spans 13 residues.

With regard to this clone: One end of the junction fails to match germline, which may point to a read error. The chain joins TRBV9 to TRBJ2-3; TRBD2 matches 8 bases. The CDR3 extends over 15 amino acids. The V gene's germline CDR1 is SGDLS and CDR2 YYNGEE. The CDR3 region is CASSVSREGTDTQYF. CDR3 nucleotides: TGTGCCAGCAGCGTATCTCGGGAGGGCACCGATACGCAGTATTTT. Using reference TRBV9 and TRBJ2-3 for the parts outside the CDR3, the full variable domain is DSGVTQTPKHLITATGQRVTLRCSPRSGDLSVYWYQQSLDQGLQFLIQYYNGEERAKGNILERFSAQQFPDLHSELNLSSLELGDSALYFCASSVSREGTDTQYFGPGTRLTVL.

This rearrangement joins TRBV9 to TRBJ2-3; D assignment may be TRBD1 or TRBD2 (7 bases each). The CDR3 contains 17 residues. Germline CDR1 reads SGDLS; CDR2 reads YYNGEE. V lost 0 bases to trimming and J lost 2 bases, with 16 bases between them. As DNA, the CDR3 is TGTGCCAGCAGCGTAGAGGGGAGGGGGACAGCCACAGATACGCAGTATTTT. Amino acid sequence: CASSVEGRGTATDTQYF. Variable domain in full (rest from reference TRBV9 and TRBJ2-3): DSGVTQTPKHLITATGQRVTLRCSPRSGDLSVYWYQQSLDQGLQFLIQYYNGEERAKGNILERFSAQQFPDLHSELNLSSLELGDSALYFCASSVEGRGTATDTQYFGPGTRLTVL.